Detailed here is one T cell receptor beta chain. The data derive from a study of metastatic and nonmetastatic thyroid tumors. The CDR3 totals 15 residues. Germline V gives CDR1 SGHKS, CDR2 YYEKEE (reference sequence). Trimming cost V 0 bases and J 4 bases; bases outside gene matches: 6. No treatment of any kind had been given to any patient before thyroid surgery. TCRdb re-called clones via MiXCR from the PCR reads. The data contain some 15,000 clones, roughly 24% of them singletons. Specimen: adjacent normal tissue. This chain uses TRBV5-5 with TRBJ2-5; 7 nucleotides align to TRBD2. The source of this sequence is a female donor with papillary thyroid cancer or a benign thyroid nodule (not recorded which). Some clones in this sample may be carry-over from other donors' samples. This chain's CDR3 is CASSLGLATGETQYF. CDR3 sequence (DNA): TGTGCCAGCAGCTTGGGACTAGCTACAGGAGAGACCCAGTACTTC.